One sample yielded the 20 T cell receptor beta chains listed below, sequenced in a study of T cells expressing NK-cell markers. For each CDR3 protein, TCRdb gives one entry from its re-call of the 5' RACE reads, without DNA. The record lists some 600,000 distinct CDR3 sequences, of which the ten most abundant hold approximately 4%. The sample was blood T cells: a sorted CD56 or NKG2C T cell subset, CD4+ or CD8+ T cells, or bulk PBMC T cells (not recorded which). Receptor source: a man between 18 and 29 years old in good health.

The rearrangement joins TRBV5-1 to TRBJ2-5; with no DNA, the TCRdb D assignment of TRBD1 cannot be verified. The CDR3 covers 15 residues. Germline CDR1 and CDR2: SGHRS and YFSETQ. CDR3 loop: CASSLGRGSGETQYF. Based on the CDR3 plus reference TRBV5-1 and TRBJ2-5, the full variable domain is KAGVTQTPRYLIKTRGQQVTLSCSPISGHRSVSWYQQTPGQGLQFLFEYFSETQRNKGNFPGRFSGRQFSNSRSEMNVSTLELGDSALYLCASSLGRGSGETQYFGPGTRLLVL.

The chain joins TRBV6-2 or TRBV6-3 to TRBJ2-1; the D call of TRBD2 rests on TCRdb alone, since no DNA is present to check it. This CDR3 is built from 17 residues. Germline V CDR1 and CDR2: MNHEY, SVGEGT. CDR3 residues: CASSSTSGSFGHNEQFF.

This rearrangement joins TRBV12-3 or TRBV12-4 to TRBJ2-1; TCRdb returns TRBD2, unconfirmable since there is no DNA. CDR3 size: 16 residues. The CDR3 here is CASSLELAGGKNEQFF.

The rearrangement links TRBV7-9 to TRBJ2-3; as DNA is missing, the TRBD1 call by TCRdb cannot be tested. This CDR3 has 17 amino acids. Germline values: CDR1 SEHNR, CDR2 FQNEAQ (reference sequence). The CDR3 reads CASSPRTGILRTDTQYF.

Here the CDR3 reads CASRRGEEQFF. The rearrangement uses TRBV6-5 and TRBJ2-1. This CDR3 has 11 amino acids. Germline-derived CDR1 and CDR2 are MNHEY and SVGAGI.

This sequence joins TRBV4-3 and TRBJ2-5; lacking DNA, the TRBD2 call made by TCRdb goes unchecked. CDR3 length equals 14 residues. Looked up from germline, CDR1 is LGHNA and CDR2 is YSLEER. The CDR3 loop reads CASSLDRFWGTQYF.

The chain combines TRBV4-2 with TRBJ2-3; absent DNA, TCRdb's TRBD1 call cannot be checked. Germline-derived CDR1 and CDR2 are LGHNA and YNFKEQ. The CDR3 runs to 15 residues. The CDR3 spells CASRPGGGSTDTQYF.

The chain employs TRBV11-2 and TRBJ2-1; TCRdb names TRBD2, which stays unverified in the absence of DNA. The CDR3 consists of 14 residues. Germline V lookup: CDR1 SGHAT, CDR2 FQNNGV. CDR3 sequence: CASRPGTSGSRQFF.

The chain employs TRBV7-3 and TRBJ2-3; TCRdb proposes TRBD2, but this gene call is untestable without DNA. CDR3 size: 17 residues. Germline loops: CDR1 SGHTA, CDR2 FQGTGA. CDR3 amino acids: CASSLRPAGTSTDTQYF.

The rearrangement links TRBV20-1 to TRBJ2-7; TCRdb lists TRBD1, though no DNA is available to test this call. This CDR3 contains 17 residues. Germline CDR1 is DFQATT and CDR2 is SNEGSKA (reference sequence). This CDR3 is CSARDLGAQVLPYEQYF.

This chain uses TRBV18 with TRBJ2-7. Germline V gene data show CDR1 as KGHSH and CDR2 as LQKENI. CDR3 length: 15 amino acids. CDR3 region: CASSPQGVGRTEQYF. Full variable domain (remainder filled in from reference TRBV18 and TRBJ2-7): NAGVMQNPRHLVRRRGQEARLRCSPMKGHSHVYWYRQLPEEGLKFMVYLQKENIIDESGMPKERFSAEFPKEGPSILRIQQVVRGDSAAYFCASSPQGVGRTEQYFGPGTRLTVT.

The J gene is TRBJ2-7, the V gene TRBV5-6; the D call of TRBD1 rests on TCRdb alone, since no DNA is present to check it. This CDR3 is 15 amino acids long. Germline CDR1 SGHDT, CDR2 YYEEEE. The CDR3 here is CASRTGPAGLHEQYF.

The chain links TRBV7-8 to TRBJ2-1; the TCRdb D gene call, TRBD1, has no DNA to confirm it. The CDR3 covers 16 residues. The germline V gene has CDR1 SGHVS and CDR2 FQNEAQ. The CDR3 protein is CASSPGQGWAYNEQFF.

The chain recombines TRBV27 with TRBJ2-3; the D call of TRBD2 rests on TCRdb alone, since no DNA is present to check it. CDR1 and CDR2 (germline): MNHEY, SMNVEV (reference sequence). The CDR3 has 14 residues. This CDR3 reads CASIREGHTDTQYF.

This sequence joins TRBV12-3 or TRBV12-4 and TRBJ1-5; without DNA, the TCRdb call of TRBD1 cannot be checked. The CDR3 runs 14 residues. CDR3 sequence reads: CASSPGRINQPQHF.

V is TRBV27 and J is TRBJ1-1. Germline values: CDR1 MNHEY, CDR2 SMNVEV (reference sequence). The CDR3 consists of 16 residues. The CDR3 loop reads CASSLSTVLQDTEAFF.

The genes are TRBV4-2 and TRBJ2-1; lacking DNA, the TRBD1 call made by TCRdb goes unchecked. CDR1 LGHNA and CDR2 YNFKEQ come from the germline V gene. This CDR3 has 16 amino acids. CDR3 loop: CASSPPGDLTYNEQFF.

This chain links TRBV13 with TRBJ2-1; as DNA is missing, the TRBD1 call by TCRdb cannot be tested. The CDR3 runs 17 residues. Germline V lookup: CDR1 PRHDT, CDR2 FYEKMQ (reference sequence). CDR3 in amino acids: CASSLLRPGQGASEQFF. Full variable domain (remainder filled in from reference TRBV13 and TRBJ2-1): AAGVIQSPRHLIKEKRETATLKCYPIPRHDTVYWYQQGPGQDPQFLISFYEKMQSDKGSIPDRFSAQQFSDYHSELNMSSLELGDSALYFCASSLLRPGQGASEQFFGPGTRLTVL.

The rearrangement uses TRBV5-1 and TRBJ2-2; TCRdb's assignment of TRBD1 cannot be checked, as there is no DNA. Per the germline V gene, CDR1 is SGHRS and CDR2 is YFSETQ. There are 17 residues in the CDR3. CDR3 region: CASSLGPSKGDTGELFF.

The chain employs TRBV12-3 or TRBV12-4 and TRBJ2-7; the D call from TCRdb, TRBD1, cannot be confirmed without DNA. CDR3 length: 15 residues. The chain's CDR3 is CASRRTGGHAYEQYF.